One sample yielded the 25 T cell receptor beta chains listed below, sequenced in a study of blood T cell repertoires in COVID-19. Using immunoSEQ multiplex PCR, the repertoire was profiled, and TCRdb retains in-frame clones only, with some absent. The data hold about 220,000 clones, with 70% to 90% observed a single time. The sequenced sample consisted of peripheral blood. These receptors were collected from a woman in her 70s with COVID-19, enrolled during active disease.

V is TRBV5-1 and J is TRBJ2-1, with 9 bases that match TRBD2. Germline assignment: CDR1 SGHRS and CDR2 YFSETQ. This CDR3 comprises 14 residues. With 4 bases clipped from V and 7 bases from J, the junction kept 6 bases outside the gene matches. In nucleotides, the CDR3 is TGCGCCAGCAGCCTAGGGACTAGCAGTAATGAGCAGTTCTTC. Residues: CASSLGTSSNEQFF.

With respect to this clone: This same CDR3 is encoded by further DNA sequences in the sample. V and J are TRBV18 and TRBJ1-1; D gene uncertain. In germline, CDR1 is KGHSH, CDR2 LQKENI. The CDR3 has 13 residues. V dropped 3 bases and J dropped 3 bases, with 8 bases sitting between them. The CDR3 DNA follows: TGTGCCAGCTCACCGAACCGGGACACTGAAGCTTTCTTT. Protein product: CASSPNRDTEAFF.

This chain uses TRBV11-3 with TRBJ1-6; 7 positions agree with TRBD1. Germline V gene sequence: CDR1 SGHNT, CDR2 YENEEA. V trimming: 6 bases; J trimming: 3 bases; junction bases outside the gene matches: 2. CDR3 length: 14 residues. CDR3 sequence reads: CASSNRGYNSPLHF. The CDR3 DNA follows: TGTGCCAGCAGTAACAGGGGCTATAATTCACCCCTCCACTTT.

The chain is built from TRBV5-6 and TRBJ1-2; 7 nucleotides align to TRBD1. The CDR3 contains 16 residues. CDR1 and CDR2 (germline): SGHDT, YYEEEE. V shed 0 bases, J shed 3 bases, and the junction held 8 bases outside the gene matches. The CDR3 region is CASSLVAEQGDYGYTF. CDR3 bases: TGTGCCAGCAGCTTGGTGGCCGAGCAGGGGGACTATGGCTACACCTTC.

The gene calls are TRBV4-3 and TRBJ1-6; TRBD1 matches 7 bases. The length of the CDR3 is 16 residues. CDR1 and CDR2 from the germline V gene are LGHNA and YSLEER. V shed 3 bases and J 10 bases; nucleotides not matched to a gene: 12. In nucleotides, the CDR3 is TGCGCCAGCAGCCAGACAAGAGGGGGCATACGGTCACCCCTCCACTTT. Translated, it gives CASSQTRGGIRSPLHF.

The chain uses TRBV6-5 and TRBJ2-1; 8 bases agree with TRBD1. CDR1 MNHEY and CDR2 SVGAGI come from the germline V gene. The CDR3 loop spans 15 amino acids. Trimming took 2 bases from V and 1 from J; bases not matched to a gene: 1. CDR3 DNA sequence: TGTGCCAGCAGTTACGACAGGGGTTCCTACAATGAGCAGTTCTTC. Protein: CASSYDRGSYNEQFF.

In its sample, this clone was seen a few times. This sequence joins TRBV19 and TRBJ1-5; 7 bases map to TRBD1. The CDR3 runs to 13 residues. The germline V gene encodes CDR1 LNHDA and CDR2 SQIVND (reference sequence). J gave up 7 bases and V 6 bases, and 6 bases lay outside the gene matches. The CDR3 loop is CASSFLGGQPQHF. For the CDR3, the DNA is TGTGCCAGTAGCTTCCTAGGGGGCCAGCCCCAGCATTTT.

This chain uses TRBV19 with TRBJ1-3; D unclear. This CDR3 is built from 13 residues. Germline CDR1 and CDR2: LNHDA and SQIVND (reference sequence). V lost 9 bases and J 4 bases, leaving 13 bases between the germline ends. The DNA of the CDR3 is TGTGCCAGCCAAAGGGAGGCCGGAAACACCATATATTTT. Translated, it gives CASQREAGNTIYF.

V usage is TRBV9 and J usage is TRBJ1-3; no definite D call. The CDR3 is made up of 11 amino acids. CDR1 and CDR2 (germline): SGDLS, YYNGEE. The germline V and J ends were trimmed by 3 bases and 5 bases, with 3 bases remaining between them. The CDR3 region is CASSDRNTIYF. The CDR3 nucleotides read TGTGCCAGCAGCGACAGAAACACCATATATTTT.

J is TRBJ2-3 and V is TRBV27; 11 nucleotides match TRBD2. The germline V gene encodes CDR1 MNHEY and CDR2 SMNVEV (reference sequence). The length of the CDR3 is 17 residues. V trimming: 2 bases; J trimming: 3 bases; junction bases outside the gene matches: 7. CDR3 DNA: TGTGCCAGCAGTTTAGTCACTAGCGGGAGTAGGACAGATACGCAGTATTTT. Its translation: CASSLVTSGSRTDTQYF.

The J gene is TRBJ1-2, the V gene TRBV19; a possible D gene is TRBD1 (5 bases). The germline gives CDR1 LNHDA, CDR2 SQIVND (reference sequence). There are 14 residues in the CDR3. V was pared by 8 bases and J by 0 bases, with 13 bases between. The CDR3 region is CASLRDSSNYGYTF. CDR3 sequence (DNA): TGTGCCAGTCTCCGAGACAGTTCTAACTATGGCTACACCTTC. The full variable domain, rest sourced from reference TRBV19 and TRBJ1-2, is DGGITQSPKYLFRKEGQNVTLSCEQNLNHDAMYWYRQDPGQGLRLIYYSQIVNDFQKGDIAEGYSVSREKKESFPLTVTSAQKNPTAFYLCASLRDSSNYGYTFGSGTRLTVV.

The genes are TRBV4-2 and TRBJ1-2; D is perhaps TRBD1 (6 bases). The CDR3 consists of 14 residues. Trimming removed 4 bases at V and 6 bases at J, with 15 bases between. Germline CDR1 reads LGHNA; CDR2 reads YNFKEQ. CDR3 in amino acids: CASSRGQQGDGYTF. The CDR3 coding sequence is TGTGCCAGCAGCCGAGGACAACAGGGAGATGGCTACACCTTC.

This chain connects TRBV11-2 to TRBJ1-4; 9 nucleotides agree with TRBD1. Losses at the gene ends were 7 bases for V and 3 bases for J; bases not matched to a gene: 9. This CDR3 is 16 amino acids long. Germline CDR1 and CDR2: SGHAT and FQNNGV. This chain's CDR3 is CASTRTGEIANEKLFF. The CDR3, as DNA: TGTGCCAGCACGAGGACAGGGGAGATAGCTAATGAAAAACTGTTTTTT.

The chain couples TRBV7-2 to TRBJ2-7; 11 nucleotides align to TRBD2. This CDR3 has 17 residues. J was trimmed by 4 bases and V by 4 bases; bases with no gene match: 12. Germline loops: CDR1 SGHTA, CDR2 FQGNSA. The CDR3 DNA sequence: TGTGCCAGCAGCTGGAGGATAGCGGGGGGGCGTCTTTACGAGCAGTACTTC. Its protein is CASSWRIAGGRLYEQYF.

The chain couples TRBV6-6 to TRBJ1-4; D is ambiguous. V shed 4 bases and J shed 7 bases, with 10 bases lying between them. This CDR3 contains 13 residues. Germline CDR1 is MNHNY and CDR2 is SVGAGI (reference sequence). The CDR3 here is CASSLREFEKLFF. As DNA, the CDR3 is TGTGCCAGCAGTTTGCGTGAATTTGAAAAACTGTTTTTT.

This chain uses TRBV5-1 with TRBJ1-2; 10 bases line up with TRBD1. This CDR3 is 15 amino acids long. J lost 6 bases, V lost 4 bases, and 9 bases had no gene match. Germline lookup yields CDR1 SGHRS and CDR2 YFSETQ. The CDR3 spells CASSPRQGASNGYTF. The CDR3 region has the DNA TGCGCCAGCAGCCCTCGACAGGGGGCGTCAAATGGCTACACCTTC.

The CDR3 loop is CAISESRGNTEAFF. The CDR3 DNA reads TGTGCCATCAGTGAGTCGCGGGGGAACACTGAAGCTTTCTTT. The chain joins TRBV10-3 to TRBJ1-1; the D is unclear. The CDR3 covers 14 residues. Germline CDR1 reads ENHRY; CDR2 reads SYGVKD. Trimming stripped 0 bases from V and 1 base from J, with 6 bases between.

V gene TRBV21-1 combines with J gene TRBJ1-1. TRBV21-1 is a pseudogene locus. The CDR3 is made up of 13 amino acids. In DNA form, the CDR3 reads TGTGCCAGGACTTTTTCGAGGAACACTGAAGCTTTCTTT. Its protein product is CARTFSRNTEAFF.

The V gene is TRBV18, the J gene TRBJ2-7; D is ambiguous. V shed 4 bases and J shed 4 bases, with 8 bases lying between them. CDR1 and CDR2 from the germline V gene are KGHSH and LQKENI. This CDR3 has 12 amino acids. CDR3: CASSRLGYEQYF. CDR3 DNA sequence: TGTGCCAGCTCACGTCTCGGTTACGAGCAGTACTTC.

The chain is built from TRBV9 and TRBJ1-3, with D hard to call. V gave up 1 base and J gave up 0 bases, with 14 bases separating them. Germline V gene lookup returns CDR1 SGDLS and CDR2 YYNGEE. The CDR3 runs to 17 residues. This CDR3 reads CASSVRGGQLSGNTIYF. CDR3 DNA: TGTGCCAGCAGCGTAAGAGGAGGTCAACTCTCTGGAAACACCATATATTTT.

This chain joins TRBV7-9 and TRBJ1-2, with TRBD1 matching 8 bases. The CDR3 sequence is 15 residues long. The junction had 11 bases not matched to a gene; V was cut back by 3 bases and J by 8 bases. CDR1 and CDR2 from the germline V gene are SEHNR and FQNEAQ (reference sequence). CDR3 region: CASSFMDRDAGGYTF. DNA for the CDR3: TGTGCCAGCAGCTTCATGGACAGGGACGCGGGAGGCTACACCTTC.

This chain joins TRBV18 and TRBJ1-4, with D hard to call. This CDR3 has 14 residues. Trimming took off 3 bases at V and 5 bases at J, with 10 bases between the two ends. Germline V CDR1 and CDR2: KGHSH, LQKENI. The CDR3 sequence: CASSPSNANEKLFF. As DNA, the CDR3 is TGTGCCAGCTCACCCTCTAACGCAAATGAAAAACTGTTTTTT.

The CDR3 loop is CASSQEWGLNTEAFF. CDR3 sequence (DNA): TGTGCCAGCAGCCAAGAGTGGGGGCTGAACACTGAAGCTTTCTTT. V gene TRBV3-1 (or the pseudogene TRBV3-2) combines with J gene TRBJ1-1, with D tentatively TRBD1 (6 bases). The ends were cut back, 0 bases at V and 0 bases at J, with 8 bases in the middle. CDR3 length: 15 residues. The germline CDR1 and CDR2 sequences are LGHDT and YNNKEL (reference sequence).

CDR3 amino acids: CASSRGQIGFTMYGYTF. The CDR3 bases are TGTGCCAGCAGCCGGGGACAGATAGGATTCACTATGTACGGCTACACCTTC. This sequence joins TRBV14 and TRBJ1-2; 7 bases fit TRBD1. The CDR3 contains 17 residues. Germline CDR1 is SGHDN and CDR2 is FVKESK. V lost 4 bases, J lost 8 bases, and 19 bases stayed unmatched.

The chain couples TRBV11-2 to TRBJ2-7; 13 nucleotides align to TRBD2. The length of the CDR3 is 17 residues. The V gene end was trimmed by 5 bases and the J gene end by 0 bases; junction bases not matched to a gene: 7. CDR1 is SGHAT and CDR2 is FQNNGV in the germline V gene. The CDR3, as DNA: TGTGCCAGCAGCGGACTAGCGGGAGAGGGGGGCTCCTACGAGCAGTACTTC. It encodes CASSGLAGEGGSYEQYF. Drawing the rest from reference TRBV11-2 and TRBJ2-7, the complete variable domain is EAGVAQSPRYKIIEKRQSVAFWCNPISGHATLYWYQQILGQGPKLLIQFQNNGVVDDSQLPKDRFSAERLKGVDSTLKIQPAKLEDSAVYLCASSGLAGEGGSYEQYFGPGTRLTVT.